These 10 T cell receptor beta chains originate from one sample sequenced in a study of T cell changes during pregnancy in multiple sclerosis. Assay used: immunoSEQ multiplex PCR; TCRdb lists only in-frame clones, some missing. In the table there are about 39,000 clones, around four fifths of which are singletons. This specimen consisted of CD4+ T cells from peripheral blood mononuclear cells, obtained before pregnancy. The receptors originated from a female donor with multiple sclerosis, enrolled in a pregnancy study.

This chain connects TRBV7-8 to TRBJ1-5; 8 nucleotides agree with TRBD1. The CDR3 runs 17 residues. CDR1 and CDR2 (germline): SGHVS, FQNEAQ. With 7 bases clipped from V and 0 bases from J, the junction kept 11 bases outside the gene matches. CDR3 sequence (DNA): TGTGCCAGCACCCCATATCGGACAGGGAATAGCAATCAGCCCCAGCATTTT. Translation: CASTPYRTGNSNQPQHF.

This chain links TRBV30 with TRBJ2-1; TRBD2 might be the D (6 bases). The CDR3 loop spans 14 amino acids. Looked up from germline, CDR1 is GTSNPN and CDR2 is SVGIG (reference sequence). Trimming stripped 2 bases from V and 4 bases from J, with 12 bases between. The CDR3 sequence is CAWSTGTEYNEQFF. The CDR3 nucleotides are TGTGCCTGGAGTACGGGGACTGAGTACAATGAGCAGTTCTTC.

The V and J genes are TRBV7-3 and TRBJ1-2; maybe TRBD1 (5 bases). With 3 bases removed from V and 4 bases from J, the gap between germline ends came to 12 bases. This CDR3 has 14 amino acids. Germline loops: CDR1 SGHTA, CDR2 FQGTGA. The CDR3 here is CASSFDSGTYGYTF. The CDR3 DNA follows: TGTGCCAGCAGCTTCGACAGCGGGACCTATGGCTACACCTTC.

About this clone: Germline and junction disagree at one end, which may indicate a read error. The V call is TRBV30, the J call TRBJ1-3, with no clear D. CDR1 is GTSNPN and CDR2 is SVGIG in the germline V gene (reference sequence). The CDR3 spans 15 residues. CDR3 bases: TGTGCCTGGAGTGTATACAGCCTCTCTGGAAGCACCATATATTTT. Encoded protein: CAWSVYSLSGSTIYF. The full variable domain, with the rest looked up from reference TRBV30 and TRBJ1-3, is SQTIHQWPATLVQPVGSPLSLECTVEGTSNPNLYWYRQAAGRGLQLLFYSVGIGQISSEVPQNLSASRPQDRQFILSSKKLLLSDSGFYLCAWSVYSLSGSTIYFGEGSWLTVV.

By share, this clone counts as medium-sized (0.01 to 0.1%). The V gene is TRBV15, the J gene TRBJ1-2, with 9 bases matching TRBD1. CDR1 LNHNV and CDR2 YYDKDF come from the germline V gene (reference sequence). V shed 5 bases and J 8 bases; nucleotides not matched to a gene: 9. The CDR3 is 14 residues long. DNA for the CDR3: TGTGCCACCAGCTACAGGACAGGGGAGGAAGGCTACACCTTC. It encodes CATSYRTGEEGYTF.

The sample holds a few counts of this clone. At the DNA level, this CDR3 is encoded by other sequences in the same sample as well. This CDR3 is CASSSLQETQYF. The CDR3 DNA reads as TGCGCCAGCAGCTCCCTACAAGAGACCCAGTACTTC. The rearrangement links TRBV5-1 to TRBJ2-5; D is undetermined. The germline V and J ends were trimmed by 3 bases and 2 bases, with 5 bases remaining between them. The CDR3 is 12 amino acids. The V gene's germline CDR1 is SGHRS and CDR2 YFSETQ.

The chain employs TRBV5-6 and TRBJ1-3, with D perhaps matching TRBD1 (5 bases). Trimming shortened V by 1 base and J by 2 bases, and 16 bases separated the two germline ends. Germline CDR1 SGHDT, CDR2 YYEEEE. CDR3 length: 17 amino acids. The CDR3 is CASSLLSGTLTGNTIYF. The CDR3 coding sequence is TGTGCCAGCAGCTTGCTGTCCGGGACTTTGACTGGAAACACCATATATTTT. The full variable domain, completed using reference TRBV5-6 and TRBJ1-3, is DAGVTQSPTHLIKTRGQQVTLRCSPKSGHDTVSWYQQALGQGPQFIFQYYEEEERQRGNFPDRFSGHQFPNYSSELNVNALLLGDSALYLCASSLLSGTLTGNTIYFGEGSWLTVV.

This clone was observed a few times. The rearrangement uses TRBV18 and TRBJ1-5; 9 bases are a match to TRBD1. The CDR3 consists of 14 residues. V shed 4 bases and J 7 bases; nucleotides not matched to a gene: 5. CDR1 and CDR2 from the germline V gene are KGHSH and LQKENI. The CDR3 loop is CASSRQGDEQPQHF. CDR3 sequence (DNA): TGTGCCAGCTCACGACAGGGGGACGAGCAGCCCCAGCATTTT.

This chain links TRBV16 with TRBJ2-1; D is perhaps TRBD2 (6 bases). Germline values: CDR1 KGHSY, CDR2 FQNENV. V shed 2 bases and J shed 4 bases, with 12 bases lying between them. CDR3 length: 15 residues. The DNA of the CDR3 is TGTGCCAGCAGCCAAGCCCCGCGGGGTTACAATGAGCAGTTCTTC. Residues: CASSQAPRGYNEQFF.

This clone was seen a handful of times. The chain uses TRBV2 and TRBJ2-7; D is perhaps TRBD1 (6 bases). This CDR3 is 13 amino acids long. Germline CDR1 is SNHLY and CDR2 is FYNNEI. Trimming cost V 6 bases and J 6 bases, with 15 bases left between them. The CDR3 loop is CASSTLQGGEQYF. CDR3 nucleotide sequence: TGTGCCAGCAGCACTCTACAGGGTGGCGAGCAGTACTTC.